This T cell receptor (beta chain) was captured by sequencing in a study of blood T cell repertoires in COVID-19. Whole-study context: The United States, Italy and Spain were the sources of the acute and convalescent COVID-19 samples.

In germline, CDR1 is LGHDT, CDR2 YNNKEL (reference sequence). CDR3 length equals 15 residues. Unmatched junction bases numbered 3, after V lost 0 bases and J lost 4 bases. Study processing details: Using reference gene primer amplification, nucleated cell counts were estimated. Using immunoSEQ multiplex PCR, the repertoire was profiled, and TCRdb retains in-frame clones only, with some absent. The DNA gave D and trimming, while V, J and clone size come from that table. The repertoire holds roughly 250,000 clones, with 70% to 90% as singletons. This receptor was obtained from a woman aged 50 to 65 who had recovered from COVID-19. Input material: PBMCs or T cells enriched from blood (not recorded which). This chain joins TRBV3-1 (or the pseudogene TRBV3-2) and TRBJ2-7; TRBD2 matches at 10 bases. The DNA for the CDR3 is TGTGCCAGCAGCCAAGAAAGCGGGAGGGCGTACGAGCAGTACTTC. Its translation: CASSQESGRAYEQYF.